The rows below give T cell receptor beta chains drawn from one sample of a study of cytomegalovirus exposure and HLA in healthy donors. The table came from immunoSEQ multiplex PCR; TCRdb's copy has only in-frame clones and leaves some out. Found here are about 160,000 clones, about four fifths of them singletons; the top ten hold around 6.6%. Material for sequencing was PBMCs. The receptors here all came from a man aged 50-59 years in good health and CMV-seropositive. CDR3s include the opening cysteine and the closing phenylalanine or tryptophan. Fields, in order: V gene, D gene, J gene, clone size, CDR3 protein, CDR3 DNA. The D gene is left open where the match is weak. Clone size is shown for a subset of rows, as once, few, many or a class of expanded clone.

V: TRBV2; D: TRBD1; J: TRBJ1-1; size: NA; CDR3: CASSDGDRGNEAFF; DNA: TGTGCCAGCAGTGATGGGGACAGGGGAAATGAAGCTTTCTTT
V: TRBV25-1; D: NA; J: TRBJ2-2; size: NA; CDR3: CASSVRQPGELFF; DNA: TGTGCCAGCAGTGTCCGACAACCCGGGGAGCTGTTTTTT
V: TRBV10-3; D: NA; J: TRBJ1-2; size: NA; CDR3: CAISESRTDYGYTF; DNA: TGTGCCATCAGTGAGTCTAGGACAGACTATGGCTACACCTTC
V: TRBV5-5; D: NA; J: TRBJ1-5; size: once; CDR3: CASSAASNQPQHF; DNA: TGTGCCAGCAGCGCGGCGAGCAATCAGCCCCAGCATTTT
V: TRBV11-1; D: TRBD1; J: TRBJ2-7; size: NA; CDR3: CASRRDRGTYEQYF; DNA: TGTGCCAGCAGGAGGGACAGGGGGACCTACGAGCAGTACTTC
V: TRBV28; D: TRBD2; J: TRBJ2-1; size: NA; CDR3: CASSLTGLAGGPSSYNEQFF; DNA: TGTGCCAGCAGTTTAACCGGACTAGCGGGAGGGCCGAGCTCCTACAATGAGCAGTTCTTC
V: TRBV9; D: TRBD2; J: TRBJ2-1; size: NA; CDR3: CASTPSGSIEQFF; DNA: TGTGCCAGCACTCCTAGCGGGAGTATTGAGCAGTTCTTC
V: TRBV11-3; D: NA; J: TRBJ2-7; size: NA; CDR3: CASSLASGHEQYF; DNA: TGTGCCAGCAGCTTAGCTAGTGGCCACGAGCAGTACTTC
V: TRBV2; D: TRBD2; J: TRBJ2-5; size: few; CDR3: CASRSMLAGRQETQYF; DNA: TGTGCCAGCAGGTCGATGCTAGCGGGCCGACAAGAGACCCAGTACTTC
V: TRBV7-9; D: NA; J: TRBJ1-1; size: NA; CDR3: CASSFTGINTEAFF; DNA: TGTGCCAGCAGCTTTACCGGGATCAACACTGAAGCTTTCTTT
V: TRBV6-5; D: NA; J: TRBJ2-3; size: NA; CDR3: CASSRGGTSTDTQYF; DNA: TGTGCCAGCAGTAGAGGCGGTACTAGCACAGATACGCAGTATTTT
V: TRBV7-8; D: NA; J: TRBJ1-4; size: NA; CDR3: CASSLASGRANEKLFF; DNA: TGTGCCAGCAGCTTAGCATCGGGGAGAGCTAATGAAAAACTGTTTTTT
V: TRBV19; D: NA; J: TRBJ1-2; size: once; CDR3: CASSIRLANGYTF; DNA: TGTGCCAGTAGTATACGTCTAGCGAATGGCTACACCTTC
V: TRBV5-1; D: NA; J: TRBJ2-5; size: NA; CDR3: CASSLVGDIQETQYF; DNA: TGCGCCAGCAGCTTGGTTGGGGACATCCAAGAGACCCAGTACTTC
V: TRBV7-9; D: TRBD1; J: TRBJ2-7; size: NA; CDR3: CASSPEDRGTHYEQYF; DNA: TGTGCCAGCAGCCCCGAGGACAGGGGGACCCACTACGAGCAGTACTTC
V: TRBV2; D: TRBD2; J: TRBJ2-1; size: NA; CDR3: CASSEEGGLAVLSYNEQFF; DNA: TGTGCCAGCAGTGAAGAGGGGGGACTAGCGGTTCTCTCCTACAATGAGCAGTTCTTC
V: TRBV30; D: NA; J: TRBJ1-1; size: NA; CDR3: CAARGGYNTEAFF; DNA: TGTGCCGCAAGGGGGGGATATAACACTGAAGCTTTCTTT
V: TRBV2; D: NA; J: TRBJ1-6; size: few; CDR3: CASSATGSLGSPLHF; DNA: TGTGCCAGCAGTGCTACCGGGTCGCTTGGGTCACCCCTCCACTTT
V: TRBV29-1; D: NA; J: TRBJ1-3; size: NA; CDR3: CSVEDQEGHGNTIYF; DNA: TGCAGCGTTGAAGATCAGGAGGGCCATGGAAACACCATATATTTT
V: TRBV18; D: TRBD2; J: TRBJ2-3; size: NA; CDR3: CASSPPGLAGVSDTQYF; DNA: TGTGCCAGCTCACCACCGGGACTAGCGGGAGTGTCAGATACGCAGTATTTT
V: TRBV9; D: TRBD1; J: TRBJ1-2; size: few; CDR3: CASSLGQGPSNYGYTF; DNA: TGTGCCAGCAGTCTCGGACAGGGGCCCTCTAACTATGGCTACACCTTC
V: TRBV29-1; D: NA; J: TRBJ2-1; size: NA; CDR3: CSVELRFGKQSSYNEQFF; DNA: TGCAGCGTTGAATTACGGTTTGGAAAACAGAGCTCCTACAATGAGCAGTTCTTC
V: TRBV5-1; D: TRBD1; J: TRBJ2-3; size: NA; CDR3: CASSSGQVRGSTDTQYF; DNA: TGCGCCAGCAGCTCAGGACAGGTCAGGGGAAGCACAGATACGCAGTATTTT
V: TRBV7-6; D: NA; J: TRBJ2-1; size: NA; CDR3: CASSLVSGEWNEQFF; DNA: TGTGCCAGCAGCTTAGTGTCAGGGGAATGGAATGAGCAGTTCTTC
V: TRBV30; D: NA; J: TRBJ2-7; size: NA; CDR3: CAWRASASYEQYF; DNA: TGTGCCTGGAGGGCTAGCGCCTCCTACGAGCAGTACTTC
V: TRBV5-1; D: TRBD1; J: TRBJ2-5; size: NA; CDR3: CASSLWGQGQETQYF; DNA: TGCGCCAGCAGCTTGTGGGGACAGGGACAAGAGACCCAGTACTTC
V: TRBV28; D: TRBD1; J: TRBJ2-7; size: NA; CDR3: CASTRQGLGEQYF; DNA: TGTGCCAGCACCAGACAGGGGTTGGGGGAGCAGTACTTC
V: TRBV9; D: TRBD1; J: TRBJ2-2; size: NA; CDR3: CASSTGTGRVTGELFF; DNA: TGTGCCAGCAGCACCGGGACAGGGCGGGTAACCGGGGAGCTGTTTTTT
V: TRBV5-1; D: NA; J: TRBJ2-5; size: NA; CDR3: CASSLVGTKGETQYF; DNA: TGCGCCAGCAGCTTGGTTGGGACAAAGGGGGAGACCCAGTACTTC
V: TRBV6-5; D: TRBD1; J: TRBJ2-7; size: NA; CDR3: CASRKRQGYEQYF; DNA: TGTGCCAGCAGAAAAAGACAGGGCTACGAGCAGTACTTC
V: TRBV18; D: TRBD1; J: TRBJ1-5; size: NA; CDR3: CASSNARTGGNQPQHF; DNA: TGTGCCAGCTCCAACGCCCGGACAGGGGGCAATCAGCCCCAGCATTTT
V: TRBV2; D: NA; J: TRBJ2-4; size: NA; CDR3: CASRSVAKNIQYF; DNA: TGTGCCAGCAGATCGGTAGCCAAAAACATTCAGTACTTC
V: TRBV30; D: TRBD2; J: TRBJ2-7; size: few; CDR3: CAWSPLILAGRSEQYF; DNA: TGTGCCTGGAGTCCTCTAATTTTAGCGGGGAGGAGCGAGCAGTACTTC
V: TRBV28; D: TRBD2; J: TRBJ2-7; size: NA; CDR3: CASSFSGRITYEQYF; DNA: TGTGCCAGCAGTTTTAGCGGGAGGATAACCTACGAGCAGTACTTC
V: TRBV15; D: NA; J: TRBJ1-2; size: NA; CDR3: CATSRVGGAGYTF; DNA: TGTGCCACCAGCAGAGTGGGGGGAGCTGGCTACACCTTC
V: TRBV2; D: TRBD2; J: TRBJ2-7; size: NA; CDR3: CASSELKRGIEQYF; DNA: TGTGCCAGCAGTGAATTGAAGCGGGGGATCGAGCAGTACTTC
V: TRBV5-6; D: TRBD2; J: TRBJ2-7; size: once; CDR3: CASSLVEGGEQYF; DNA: TGTGCCAGCAGCTTGGTGGAGGGAGGGGAGCAGTACTTC
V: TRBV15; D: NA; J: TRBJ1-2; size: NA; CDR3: CATSRGLPVYGYTF; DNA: TGTGCCACCAGCAGGGGCCTTCCCGTTTATGGCTACACCTTC
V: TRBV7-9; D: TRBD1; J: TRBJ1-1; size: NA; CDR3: CSSSAGTGSDTEAFF; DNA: TGTTCCAGCAGCGCCGGGACAGGGAGTGACACTGAAGCTTTCTTT
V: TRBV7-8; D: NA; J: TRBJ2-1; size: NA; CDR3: CASSLRGGTYNEQFF; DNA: TGTGCCAGCAGCTTAAGGGGGGGAACCTACAATGAGCAGTTCTTC
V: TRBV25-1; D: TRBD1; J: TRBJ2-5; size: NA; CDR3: CASSEYRGQGGETQYF; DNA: TGTGCCAGCAGTGAATACAGGGGACAGGGTGGAGAGACTCAGTACTTC
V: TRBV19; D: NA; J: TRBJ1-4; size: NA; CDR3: CASSTQGSPLRDNEKLFF; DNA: TGTGCCAGTAGTACGCAGGGGTCTCCCCTCCGTGATAATGAAAAACTGTTTTTT
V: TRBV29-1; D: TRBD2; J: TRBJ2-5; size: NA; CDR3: CSVREAQETQYF; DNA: TGCAGCGTCCGGGAGGCCCAAGAGACCCAGTACTTC
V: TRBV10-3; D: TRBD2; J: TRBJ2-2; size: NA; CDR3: CAISPGLAPPGELFF; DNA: TGTGCCATCAGCCCAGGACTAGCCCCACCCGGGGAGCTGTTTTTT
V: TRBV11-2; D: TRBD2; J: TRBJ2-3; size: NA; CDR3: CASSLIAGGTDTQYF; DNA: TGTGCCAGCAGCTTAATAGCGGGAGGGACAGATACGCAGTATTTT
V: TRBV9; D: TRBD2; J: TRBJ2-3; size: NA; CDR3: CASSVVEGRALADTQYF; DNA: TGTGCCAGCAGCGTAGTCGAGGGGAGGGCCTTGGCAGATACGCAGTATTTT
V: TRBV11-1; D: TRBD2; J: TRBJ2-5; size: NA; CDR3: CASSLASGSGETQYF; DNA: TGTGCCAGCAGCCTGGCTAGCGGGAGTGGGGAGACCCAGTACTTC
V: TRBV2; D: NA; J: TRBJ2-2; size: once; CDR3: CASSPEGRGELFF; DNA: TGTGCCAGCAGCCCGGAGGGTCGAGGGGAGCTGTTTTTT
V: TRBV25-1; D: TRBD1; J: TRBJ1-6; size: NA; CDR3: CASDQGGNSPLHF; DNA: TGTGCCAGCGATCAGGGGGGTAATTCACCCCTCCACTTT
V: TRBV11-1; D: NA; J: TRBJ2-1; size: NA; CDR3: CASSFRDLHNEQFF; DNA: TGTGCCAGCAGCTTCCGGGACTTACACAATGAGCAGTTCTTC
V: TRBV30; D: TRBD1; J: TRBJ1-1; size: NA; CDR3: CAWNTQTGGSFTEAFF; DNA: TGTGCCTGGAACACCCAGACAGGGGGATCATTCACTGAAGCTTTCTTT
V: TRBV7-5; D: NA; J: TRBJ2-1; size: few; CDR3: CARSTRHIPVVYEQFF; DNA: TGTGCCAGAAGCACCAGACACATACCCGTAGTCTATGAGCAGTTCTTC
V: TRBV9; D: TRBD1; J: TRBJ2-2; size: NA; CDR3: CASSAGTGGTNTGELFF; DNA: TGTGCCAGCAGCGCTGGGACAGGGGGCACGAACACCGGGGAGCTGTTTTTT
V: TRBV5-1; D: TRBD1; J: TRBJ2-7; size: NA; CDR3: CASSLDRDRGTYEQYF; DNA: TGCGCCAGCAGCTTGGACCGGGACAGGGGTACCTACGAGCAGTACTTC
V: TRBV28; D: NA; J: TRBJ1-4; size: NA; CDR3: CASSSPGGLFNEKLFF; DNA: TGTGCCAGCAGTTCACCCGGGGGGCTCTTTAATGAAAAACTGTTTTTT